Listed here is a single T cell receptor beta chain. The data stem from a study of monozygotic twins with inflammatory bowel disease. The CDR3 has 11 residues. Germline CDR1 reads LNHDA; CDR2 reads SQIVND (reference sequence). Every sample had its cDNA made across eight separate reactions. TCRdb re-called the 5' RACE reads, yielding one record per CDR3 amino acid sequence without DNA. The sample table sets out more than 300,000 distinct CDR3 sequences. The specimen sequenced was blood. V usage is TRBV19 and J usage is TRBJ2-1; TCRdb outputs TRBD1, but without DNA this stays unchecked. The source of this sequence is a human donor with ulcerative colitis or Crohn's disease, or a healthy co-twin of an affected twin (not recorded which). The CDR3 loop is CASRGHNEQFF. Full variable domain (missing parts from reference TRBV19 and TRBJ2-1): DGGITQSPKYLFRKEGQNVTLSCEQNLNHDAMYWYRQDPGQGLRLIYYSQIVNDFQKGDIAEGYSVSREKKESFPLTVTSAQKNPTAFYLCASRGHNEQFFGPGTRLTVL.